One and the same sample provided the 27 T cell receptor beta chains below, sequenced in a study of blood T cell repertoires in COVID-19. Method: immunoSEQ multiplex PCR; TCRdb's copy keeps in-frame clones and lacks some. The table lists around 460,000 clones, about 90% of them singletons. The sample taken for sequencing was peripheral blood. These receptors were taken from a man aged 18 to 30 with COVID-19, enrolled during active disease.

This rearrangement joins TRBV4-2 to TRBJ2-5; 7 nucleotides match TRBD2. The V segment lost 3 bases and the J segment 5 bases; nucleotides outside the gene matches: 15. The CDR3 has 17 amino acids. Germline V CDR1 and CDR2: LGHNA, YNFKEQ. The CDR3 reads CASSHNSLAGEGETQYF. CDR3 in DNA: TGTGCCAGCAGCCACAATAGCTTGGCGGGAGAGGGGGAGACCCAGTACTTC.

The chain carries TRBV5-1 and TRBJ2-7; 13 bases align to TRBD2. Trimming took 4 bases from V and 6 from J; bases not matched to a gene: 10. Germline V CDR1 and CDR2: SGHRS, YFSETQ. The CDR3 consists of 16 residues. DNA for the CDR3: TGCGCCAGCAGCACGGGACTAGCGGGACCTGAGGTCGAGCAGTACTTC. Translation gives CASSTGLAGPEVEQYF.

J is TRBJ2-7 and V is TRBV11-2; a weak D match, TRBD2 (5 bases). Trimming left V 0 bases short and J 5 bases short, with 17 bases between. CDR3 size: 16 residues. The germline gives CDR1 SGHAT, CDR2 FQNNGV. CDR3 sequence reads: CASSLEPTKLEDEQYF. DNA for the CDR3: TGTGCCAGCAGCTTAGAGCCTACCAAACTGGAGGACGAGCAGTACTTC.

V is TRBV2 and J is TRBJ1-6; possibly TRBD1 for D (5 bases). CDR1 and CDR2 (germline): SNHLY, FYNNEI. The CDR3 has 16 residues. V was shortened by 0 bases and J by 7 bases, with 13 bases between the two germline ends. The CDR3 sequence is CASSEALKGYNSPLHF. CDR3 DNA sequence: TGTGCCAGCAGTGAAGCGCTTAAGGGGTACAATTCACCCCTCCACTTT. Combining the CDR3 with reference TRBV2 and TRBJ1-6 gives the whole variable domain EPEVTQTPSHQVTQMGQEVILRCVPISNHLYFYWYRQILGQKVEFLVSFYNNEISEKSEIFDDQFSVERPDGSNFTLKIRSTKLEDSAMYFCASSEALKGYNSPLHFGNGTRLTVT.

CDR3 bases: TGTGCCAGTAGCCGAGTGAGTGCGGATACGCAGTATTTT. It is translated as CASSRVSADTQYF. The chain recombines TRBV19 with TRBJ2-3; no firm D call. V dropped 6 bases and J dropped 6 bases, with 13 bases sitting between them. Germline lookup yields CDR1 LNHDA and CDR2 SQIVND (reference sequence). The length of the CDR3 is 13 residues.

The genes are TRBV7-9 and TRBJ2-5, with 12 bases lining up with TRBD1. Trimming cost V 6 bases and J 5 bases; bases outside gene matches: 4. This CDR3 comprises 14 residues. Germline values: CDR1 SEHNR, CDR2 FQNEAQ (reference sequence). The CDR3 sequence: CASRSGTGGETQYF. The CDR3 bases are TGTGCCAGCAGATCCGGGACAGGGGGCGAGACCCAGTACTTC.

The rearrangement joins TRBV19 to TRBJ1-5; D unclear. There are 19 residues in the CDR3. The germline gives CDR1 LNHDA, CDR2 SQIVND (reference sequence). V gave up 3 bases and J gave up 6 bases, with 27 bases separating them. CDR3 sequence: CASSIGHGRERRKSQPQHF. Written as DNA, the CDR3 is TGTGCCAGTAGTATTGGCCATGGGCGGGAAAGGAGAAAAAGTCAGCCCCAGCATTTT.

DNA for the CDR3: TGTGCCAGCAGCCCAACTAGCGGGGGACCCTACGAGCAGTACTTC. Encoded protein: CASSPTSGGPYEQYF. The rearrangement uses TRBV6-4 and TRBJ2-7, with 11 nucleotides matching TRBD2. This CDR3 is built from 15 residues. CDR1 is MRHNA, CDR2 SNTAGT, per germline. Losses at the gene ends were 6 bases for V and 2 bases for J; bases not matched to a gene: 6.

CDR3 nucleotide sequence: TGTGCCAGCAGCCTGACAGTGAGTGAGCAGTTCTTC. The encoded protein is CASSLTVSEQFF. The rearrangement links TRBV6-5 to TRBJ2-1; D possibly corresponds to TRBD1 (5 bases). The CDR3 length is 12 residues. V gave up 6 bases and J gave up 9 bases, with 12 bases separating them. Germline values: CDR1 MNHEY, CDR2 SVGAGI.

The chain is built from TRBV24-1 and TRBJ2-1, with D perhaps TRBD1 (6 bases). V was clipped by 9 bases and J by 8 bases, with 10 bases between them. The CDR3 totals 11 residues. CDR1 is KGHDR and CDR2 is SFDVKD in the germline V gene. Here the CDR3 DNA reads TGTGCCACCCCAGGGGCGGATGAGCAGTTCTTC. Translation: CATPGADEQFF.

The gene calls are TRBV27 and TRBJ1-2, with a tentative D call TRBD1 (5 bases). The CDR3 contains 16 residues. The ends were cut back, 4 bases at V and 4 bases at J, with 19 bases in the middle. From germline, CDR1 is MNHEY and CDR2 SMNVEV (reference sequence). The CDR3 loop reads CASSWDPLGLTYGYTF. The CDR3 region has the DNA TGTGCCAGCAGTTGGGACCCCCTGGGACTCACCTATGGCTACACCTTC.

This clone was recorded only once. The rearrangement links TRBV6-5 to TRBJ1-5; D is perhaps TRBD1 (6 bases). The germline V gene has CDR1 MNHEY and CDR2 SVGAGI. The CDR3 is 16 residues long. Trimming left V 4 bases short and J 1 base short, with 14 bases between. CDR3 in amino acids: CASSFQRQASNQPQHF. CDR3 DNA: TGTGCCAGCAGTTTCCAGCGACAGGCAAGCAATCAGCCCCAGCATTTT.

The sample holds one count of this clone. This CDR3 is CASSKQGDEQYF. The CDR3 nucleotides are TGTGCCAGCAGTAAACAGGGGGACGAGCAGTACTTC. The chain has TRBV25-1 and TRBJ2-7, with 8 bases fitting TRBD1. CDR3 length: 12 amino acids. Unmatched junction bases numbered 2, after V lost 5 bases and J lost 5 bases. Germline V gives CDR1 MGHDK, CDR2 SYGVNS.

DNA of the CDR3: TGTGCCAGCTCACCACGTAGCGGGGGGGGCTACGAGCAGTACTTC. Translating it yields CASSPRSGGGYEQYF. The rearrangement uses TRBV18 and TRBJ2-7; 11 bases are shared with TRBD2. Trimming at V came to 1 base and at J to 3 bases, leaving 2 bases not matched to a gene. This CDR3 contains 15 residues. The germline gives CDR1 KGHSH, CDR2 LQKENI. The full variable domain, rest sourced from reference TRBV18 and TRBJ2-7, is NAGVMQNPRHLVRRRGQEARLRCSPMKGHSHVYWYRQLPEEGLKFMVYLQKENIIDESGMPKERFSAEFPKEGPSILRIQQVVRGDSAAYFCASSPRSGGGYEQYFGPGTRLTVT.

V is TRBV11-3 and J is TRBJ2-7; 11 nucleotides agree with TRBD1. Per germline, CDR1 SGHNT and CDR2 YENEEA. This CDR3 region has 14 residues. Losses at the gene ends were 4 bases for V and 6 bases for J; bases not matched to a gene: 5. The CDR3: CASSSGQGVSEQYF. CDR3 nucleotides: TGTGCCAGCAGCTCGGGACAGGGGGTGAGCGAGCAGTACTTC.

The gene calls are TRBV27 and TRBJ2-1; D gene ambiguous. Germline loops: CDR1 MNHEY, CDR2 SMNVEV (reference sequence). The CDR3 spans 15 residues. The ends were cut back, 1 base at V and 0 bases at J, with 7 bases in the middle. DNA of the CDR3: TGTGCCAGCAGTTTATGGGCTCGCTCCTACAATGAGCAGTTCTTC. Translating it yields CASSLWARSYNEQFF.

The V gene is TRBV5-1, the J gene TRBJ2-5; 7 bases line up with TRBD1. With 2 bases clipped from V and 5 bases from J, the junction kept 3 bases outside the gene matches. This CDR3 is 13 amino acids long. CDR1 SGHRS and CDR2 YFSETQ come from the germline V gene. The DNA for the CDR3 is TGCGCCAGCAGCTTTCACAGGGGTGAGACCCAGTACTTC. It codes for CASSFHRGETQYF.

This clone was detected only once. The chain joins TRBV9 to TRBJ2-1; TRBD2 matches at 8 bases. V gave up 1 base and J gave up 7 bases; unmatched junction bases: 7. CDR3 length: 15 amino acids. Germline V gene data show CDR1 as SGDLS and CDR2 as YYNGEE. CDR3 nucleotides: TGTGCCAGCAGCGTAAATGCGGGGGGAGGGAATGAGCAGTTCTTC. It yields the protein CASSVNAGGGNEQFF.

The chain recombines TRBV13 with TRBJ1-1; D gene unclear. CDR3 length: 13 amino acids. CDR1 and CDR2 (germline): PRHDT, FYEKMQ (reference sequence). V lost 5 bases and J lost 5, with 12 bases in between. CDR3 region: CASSPEEGTEAFF. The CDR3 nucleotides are TGTGCCAGCAGCCCGGAGGAGGGAACTGAAGCTTTCTTT.

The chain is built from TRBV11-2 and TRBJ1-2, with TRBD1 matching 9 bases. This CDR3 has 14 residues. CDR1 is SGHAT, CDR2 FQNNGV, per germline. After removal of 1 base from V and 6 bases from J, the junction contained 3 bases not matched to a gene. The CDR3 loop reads CASSLVGTGHGYTF. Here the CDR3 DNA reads TGTGCCAGCAGCTTAGTTGGGACAGGGCATGGCTACACCTTC. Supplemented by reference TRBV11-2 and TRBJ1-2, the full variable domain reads EAGVAQSPRYKIIEKRQSVAFWCNPISGHATLYWYQQILGQGPKLLIQFQNNGVVDDSQLPKDRFSAERLKGVDSTLKIQPAKLEDSAVYLCASSLVGTGHGYTFGSGTRLTVV.

The CDR3 coding sequence is TGTGCCAGCACCCGCGGGGAGGGCCACACCTTC. Protein product: CASTRGEGHTF. V usage is TRBV2 and J usage is TRBJ1-2; D call uncertain. The length of the CDR3 is 11 residues. V shed 7 bases and J shed 12 bases, with 15 bases lying between them. The germline CDR1 and CDR2 sequences are SNHLY and FYNNEI.

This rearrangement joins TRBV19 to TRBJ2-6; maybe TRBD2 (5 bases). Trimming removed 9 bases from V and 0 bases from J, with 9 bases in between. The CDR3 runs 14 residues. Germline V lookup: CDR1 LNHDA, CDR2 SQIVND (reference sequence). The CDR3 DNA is TGTGCCAGCAAAGGGAGCTCTGGGGCCAACGTCCTGACTTTC. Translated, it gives CASKGSSGANVLTF.

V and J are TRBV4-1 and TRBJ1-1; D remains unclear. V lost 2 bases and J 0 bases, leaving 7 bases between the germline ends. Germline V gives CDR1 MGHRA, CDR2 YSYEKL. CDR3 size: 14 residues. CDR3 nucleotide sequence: TGCGCCAGCAGCCAACAGGCCCTGAACACTGAAGCTTTCTTT. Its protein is CASSQQALNTEAFF.

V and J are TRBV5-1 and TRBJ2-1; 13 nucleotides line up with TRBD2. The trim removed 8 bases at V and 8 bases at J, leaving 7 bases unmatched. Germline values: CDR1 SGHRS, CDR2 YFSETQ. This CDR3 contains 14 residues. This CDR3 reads CASTGTSGVHEQFF. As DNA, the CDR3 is TGCGCCAGTACCGGGACTAGCGGGGTCCATGAGCAGTTCTTC.

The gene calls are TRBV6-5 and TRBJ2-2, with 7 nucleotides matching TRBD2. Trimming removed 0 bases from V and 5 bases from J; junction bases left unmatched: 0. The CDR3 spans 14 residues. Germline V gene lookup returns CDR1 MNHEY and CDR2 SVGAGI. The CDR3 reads CASSYSGGTGELFF. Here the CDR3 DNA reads TGTGCCAGCAGTTACTCCGGGGGGACCGGGGAGCTGTTTTTT.

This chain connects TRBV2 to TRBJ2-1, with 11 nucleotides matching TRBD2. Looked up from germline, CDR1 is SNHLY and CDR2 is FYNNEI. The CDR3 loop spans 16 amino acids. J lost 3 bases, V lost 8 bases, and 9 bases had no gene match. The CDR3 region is CASPKETSGNYNEQFF. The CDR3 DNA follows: TGTGCCAGCCCGAAGGAGACTAGCGGGAACTACAATGAGCAGTTCTTC. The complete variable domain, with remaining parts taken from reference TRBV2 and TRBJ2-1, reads EPEVTQTPSHQVTQMGQEVILRCVPISNHLYFYWYRQILGQKVEFLVSFYNNEISEKSEIFDDQFSVERPDGSNFTLKIRSTKLEDSAMYFCASPKETSGNYNEQFFGPGTRLTVL.

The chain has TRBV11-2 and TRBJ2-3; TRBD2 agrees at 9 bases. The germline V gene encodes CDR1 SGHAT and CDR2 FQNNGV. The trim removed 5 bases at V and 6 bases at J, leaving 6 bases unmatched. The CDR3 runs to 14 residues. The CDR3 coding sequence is TGTGCCAGCAGCGCCGGACTAGCGCCCGATACGCAGTATTTT. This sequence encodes CASSAGLAPDTQYF.